This T cell receptor (beta chain) was observed in a study of T cells in Graves' hyperthyroidism and ophthalmopathy. The CDR3 regions of TCR beta were amplified from RNA transcripts. First-round RT-PCR with HTBI primers amplified the TCR CDR3 region. TCRdb used MiXCR to reprocess the multiplex PCR reads, holding one entry per CDR3 protein. The sample yields 480,000 or so distinct CDR3 sequences, about 45% seen once. V was cut by 1 base and J by 1 base, with 8 bases left in between. Germline V gene sequence: CDR1 SGHRS, CDR2 YFSETQ. The CDR3 has 15 amino acids. Sequenced: peripheral blood or thyroid tissue (not recorded which). The V and J genes are TRBV5-1 and TRBJ2-2; D gene ambiguous. This TCR came from an adult woman with Graves' disease, either hyperthyroidism or ophthalmopathy (not recorded which). For the CDR3, the DNA is TGCGCCAGCAGCTTGTTGCTAGTGAACACCGGGGAGCTGTTTTTT. Protein product: CASSLLLVNTGELFF.